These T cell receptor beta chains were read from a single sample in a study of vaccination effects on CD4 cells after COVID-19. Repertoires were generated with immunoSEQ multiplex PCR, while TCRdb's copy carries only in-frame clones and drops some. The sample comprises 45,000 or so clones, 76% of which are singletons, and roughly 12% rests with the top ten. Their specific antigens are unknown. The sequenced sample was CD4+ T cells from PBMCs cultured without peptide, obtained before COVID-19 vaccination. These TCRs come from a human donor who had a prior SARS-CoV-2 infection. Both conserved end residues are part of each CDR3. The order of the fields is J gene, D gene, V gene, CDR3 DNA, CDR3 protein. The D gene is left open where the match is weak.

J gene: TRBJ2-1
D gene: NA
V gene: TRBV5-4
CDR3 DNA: TGTGCCAGCAGCTTGGTAGGGGACAATGAGCAGTTCTTC
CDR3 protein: CASSLVGDNEQFF

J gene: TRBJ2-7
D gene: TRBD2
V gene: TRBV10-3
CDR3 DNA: TGTGCCATCAGTGCAGGACTAGCGGGACTACCCAGGGTCTACGAGCAGTACTTC
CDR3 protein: CAISAGLAGLPRVYEQYF

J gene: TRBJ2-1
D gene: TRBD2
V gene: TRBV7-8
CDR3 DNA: TGTGCCAGCATGGGGCGGGAGGTAGGTGAGCAGTTCTTC
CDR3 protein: CASMGREVGEQFF

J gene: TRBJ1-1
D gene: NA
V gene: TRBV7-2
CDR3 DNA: TGTGCCAGCAGCTTAGCAGCGTACAACACTGAAGCTTTCTTT
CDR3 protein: CASSLAAYNTEAFF

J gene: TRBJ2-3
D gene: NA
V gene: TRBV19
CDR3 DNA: TGTGCCAGTAGTATAAGGGGGACCGTGACAGATACGCAGTATTTT
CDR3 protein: CASSIRGTVTDTQYF

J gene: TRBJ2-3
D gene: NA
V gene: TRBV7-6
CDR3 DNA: TGTGCCAGCAGCTCCGCGGGGGCCCCCACAGATACGCAGTATTTT
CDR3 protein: CASSSAGAPTDTQYF

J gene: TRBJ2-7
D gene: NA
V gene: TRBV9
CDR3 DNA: TGTGCCAGCAGCGTAGGAAGGTTTCGGGGGTCTTTAACGAGCTCCTACGAGCAGTACTTC
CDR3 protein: CASSVGRFRGSLTSSYEQYF

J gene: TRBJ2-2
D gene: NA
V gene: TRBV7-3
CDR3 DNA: TGTGCCAGCACATTTTACGGGGGGAACACCGGGGAGCTGTTTTTT
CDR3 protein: CASTFYGGNTGELFF

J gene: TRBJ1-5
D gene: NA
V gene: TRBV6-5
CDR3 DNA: TGTGCCAGCAGCCCGACAGGAGCTAGCAATCAGCCCCAGCATTTT
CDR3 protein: CASSPTGASNQPQHF

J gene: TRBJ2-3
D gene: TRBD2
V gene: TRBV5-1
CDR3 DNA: TGCGCCAGCAGCCTCCCCTTATTAGCGGGAGGAATAGATACGCAGTATTTT
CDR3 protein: CASSLPLLAGGIDTQYF

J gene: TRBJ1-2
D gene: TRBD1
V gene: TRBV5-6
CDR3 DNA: TGTGCCAGCAGCTTACAACAGGGGGCTGACTATGGCTACACCTTC
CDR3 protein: CASSLQQGADYGYTF